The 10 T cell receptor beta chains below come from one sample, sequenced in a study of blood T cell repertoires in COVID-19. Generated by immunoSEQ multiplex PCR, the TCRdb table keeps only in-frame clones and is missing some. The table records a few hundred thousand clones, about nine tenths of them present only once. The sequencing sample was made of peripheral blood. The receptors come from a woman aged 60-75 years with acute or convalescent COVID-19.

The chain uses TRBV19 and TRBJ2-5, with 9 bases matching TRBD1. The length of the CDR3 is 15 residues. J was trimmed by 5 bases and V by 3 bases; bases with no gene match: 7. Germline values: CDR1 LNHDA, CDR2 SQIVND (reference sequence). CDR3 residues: CASSIRHGTGETQYF. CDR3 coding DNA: TGTGCCAGTAGTATTCGACACGGGACAGGGGAGACCCAGTACTTC.

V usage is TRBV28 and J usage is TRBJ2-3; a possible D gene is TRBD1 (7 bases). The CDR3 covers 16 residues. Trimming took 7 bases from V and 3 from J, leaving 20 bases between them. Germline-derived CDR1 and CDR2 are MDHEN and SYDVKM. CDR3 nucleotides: TGTGCCAGCACCCCACCCCGACAGGGAGGAACAGATACGCAGTATTTT. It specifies CASTPPRQGGTDTQYF.

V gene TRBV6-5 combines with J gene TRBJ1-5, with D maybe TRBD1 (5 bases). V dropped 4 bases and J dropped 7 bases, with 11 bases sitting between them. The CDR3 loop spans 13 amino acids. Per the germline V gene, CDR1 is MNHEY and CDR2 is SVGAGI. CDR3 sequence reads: CASSLTGDQPQHF. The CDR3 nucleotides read TGTGCCAGCAGTTTAACAGGAGACCAGCCCCAGCATTTT.

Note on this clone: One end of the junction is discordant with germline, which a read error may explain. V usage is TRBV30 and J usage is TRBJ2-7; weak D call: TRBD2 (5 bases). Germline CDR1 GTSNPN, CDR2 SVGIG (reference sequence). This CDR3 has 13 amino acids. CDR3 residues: CSWSLALEGEQYF. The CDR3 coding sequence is TGTTCCTGGAGTCTAGCACTCGAAGGGGAGCAGTACTTC.

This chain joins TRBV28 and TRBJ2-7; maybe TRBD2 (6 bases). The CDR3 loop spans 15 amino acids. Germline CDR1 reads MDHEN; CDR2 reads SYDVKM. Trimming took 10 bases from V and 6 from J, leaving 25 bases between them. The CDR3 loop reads CATFGPGTALSEQYF. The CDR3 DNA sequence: TGTGCCACCTTCGGTCCCGGGACTGCTCTCTCCGAGCAGTACTTC.

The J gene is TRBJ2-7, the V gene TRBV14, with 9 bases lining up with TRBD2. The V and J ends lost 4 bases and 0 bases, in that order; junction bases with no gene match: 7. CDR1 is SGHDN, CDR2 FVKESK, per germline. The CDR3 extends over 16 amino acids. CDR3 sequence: CASSRLAGGSSYEQYF. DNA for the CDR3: TGTGCCAGCAGCCGTCTGGCGGGAGGGAGCTCCTACGAGCAGTACTTC.

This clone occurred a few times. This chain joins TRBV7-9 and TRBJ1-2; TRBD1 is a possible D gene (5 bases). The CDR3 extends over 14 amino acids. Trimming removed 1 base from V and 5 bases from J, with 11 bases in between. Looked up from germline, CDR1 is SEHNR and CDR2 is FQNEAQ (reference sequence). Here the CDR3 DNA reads TGTGCCAGCAGCTTAGGGGGCATTGAATATGGCTACACCTTC. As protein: CASSLGGIEYGYTF.

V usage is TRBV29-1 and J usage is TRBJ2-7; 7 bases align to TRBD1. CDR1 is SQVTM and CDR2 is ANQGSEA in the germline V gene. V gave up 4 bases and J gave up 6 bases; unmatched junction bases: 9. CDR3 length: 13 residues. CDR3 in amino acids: CSVGDSALGEQYF. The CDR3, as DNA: TGCAGCGTTGGGGACAGTGCATTGGGCGAGCAGTACTTC.

Here the CDR3 DNA reads TGTGCCAGCAGCCAAGATCTAGCGGGAGGGCCGGTACAAGATACGCAGTATTTT. It encodes CASSQDLAGGPVQDTQYF. The chain recombines TRBV3-1 (or the pseudogene TRBV3-2) with TRBJ2-3, with 12 bases fitting TRBD2. The CDR3 runs 18 residues. CDR1 is LGHDT, CDR2 YNNKEL, per germline (reference sequence). The J segment lost 5 bases and the V segment lost 0 bases, leaving 9 bases of the junction unmatched.

The CDR3 here is CASSYSGTSEFYNEQFF. CDR3 nucleotide sequence: TGTGCCAGCAGTTACTCCGGGACTAGCGAATTCTACAATGAGCAGTTCTTC. The chain combines TRBV6-2 or TRBV6-3 with TRBJ2-1; 10 bases match TRBD2. Germline V CDR1 and CDR2: MNHEY, SVGEGT. The CDR3 has 17 residues. V shed 0 bases, J shed 3 bases, and the junction held 5 bases outside the gene matches.